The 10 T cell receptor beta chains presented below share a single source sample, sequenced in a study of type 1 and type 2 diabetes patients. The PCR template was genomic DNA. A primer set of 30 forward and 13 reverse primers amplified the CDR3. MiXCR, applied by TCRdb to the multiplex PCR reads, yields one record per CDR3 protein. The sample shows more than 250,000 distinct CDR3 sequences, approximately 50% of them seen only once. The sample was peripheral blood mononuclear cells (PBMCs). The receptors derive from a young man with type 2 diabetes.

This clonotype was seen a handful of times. CDR3 DNA: TGTGCCAGCAGCGTAGGACTAGCGGGGGGCTACGAGCAGTACTTC. Its protein is CASSVGLAGGYEQYF. The chain couples TRBV9 to TRBJ2-7, with 13 bases lining up with TRBD2. The J segment lost 3 bases and the V segment lost 0 bases, leaving 0 bases of the junction unmatched. The CDR3 loop spans 15 amino acids. Germline V gene sequence: CDR1 SGDLS, CDR2 YYNGEE.

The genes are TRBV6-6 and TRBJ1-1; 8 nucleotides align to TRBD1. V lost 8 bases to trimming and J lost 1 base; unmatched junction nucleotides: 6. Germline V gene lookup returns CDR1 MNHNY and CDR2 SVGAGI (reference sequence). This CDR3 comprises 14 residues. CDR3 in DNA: TGTGCCAGCTCGACAGGGGCACGGAACACTGAAGCTTTCTTT. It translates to CASSTGARNTEAFF.

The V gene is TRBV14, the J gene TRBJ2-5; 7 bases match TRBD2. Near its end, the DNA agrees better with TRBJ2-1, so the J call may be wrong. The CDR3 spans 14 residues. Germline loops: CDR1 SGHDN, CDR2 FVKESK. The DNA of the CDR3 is TGTGCCAGCAGCCCCCGGGGGGTGCTGGGGGAGCAGTTCTTC. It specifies CASSPRGVLGEQFF.

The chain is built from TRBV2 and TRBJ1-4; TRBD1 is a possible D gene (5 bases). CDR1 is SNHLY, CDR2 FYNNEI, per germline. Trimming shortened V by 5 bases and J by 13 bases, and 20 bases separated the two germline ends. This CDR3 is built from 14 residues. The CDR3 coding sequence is TGTGCCAGCAGTACGGACATATTGGGTTGGAGACTGTTTTTT. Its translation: CASSTDILGWRLFF.

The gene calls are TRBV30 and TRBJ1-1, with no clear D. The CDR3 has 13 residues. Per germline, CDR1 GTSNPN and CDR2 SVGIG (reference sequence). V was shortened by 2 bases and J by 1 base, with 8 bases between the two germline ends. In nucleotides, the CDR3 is TGTGCCTGGAGTATGATCTGGAACACTGAAGCTTTCTTT. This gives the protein CAWSMIWNTEAFF.

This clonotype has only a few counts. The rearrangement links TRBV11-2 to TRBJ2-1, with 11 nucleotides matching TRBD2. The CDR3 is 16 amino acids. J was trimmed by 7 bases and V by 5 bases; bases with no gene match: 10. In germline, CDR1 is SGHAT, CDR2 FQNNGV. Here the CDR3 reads CASSHPTSGVGNEQFF. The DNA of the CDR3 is TGTGCCAGCAGCCACCCGACTAGCGGGGTGGGGAATGAGCAGTTCTTC.

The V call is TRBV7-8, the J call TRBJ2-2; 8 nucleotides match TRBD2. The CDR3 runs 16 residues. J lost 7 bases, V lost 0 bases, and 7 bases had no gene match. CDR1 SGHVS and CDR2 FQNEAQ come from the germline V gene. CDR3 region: CASSLAGLGGGGELFF. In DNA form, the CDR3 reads TGTGCCAGCAGCTTAGCGGGACTAGGTGGTGGCGGGGAGCTGTTTTTT.

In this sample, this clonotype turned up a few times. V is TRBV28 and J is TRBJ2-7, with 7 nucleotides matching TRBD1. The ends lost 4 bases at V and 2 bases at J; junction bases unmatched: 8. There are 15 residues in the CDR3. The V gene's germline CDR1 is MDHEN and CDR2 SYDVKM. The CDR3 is CASSSRTGEAYEQYF. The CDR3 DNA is TGTGCCAGCAGTTCACGGACAGGTGAGGCCTACGAGCAGTACTTC. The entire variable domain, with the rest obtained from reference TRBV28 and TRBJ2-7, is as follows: DVKVTQSSRYLVKRTGEKVFLECVQDMDHENMFWYRQDPGLGLRLIYFSYDVKMKEKGDIPEGYSVSREKKERFSLILESASTNQTSMYLCASSSRTGEAYEQYFGPGTRLTVT.

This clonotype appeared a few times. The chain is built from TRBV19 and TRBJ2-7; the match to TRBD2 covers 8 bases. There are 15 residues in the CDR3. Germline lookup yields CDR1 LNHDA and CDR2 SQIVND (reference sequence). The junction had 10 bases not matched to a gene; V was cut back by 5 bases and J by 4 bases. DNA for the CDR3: TGTGCCAGTAGTGTTCTCTTAGCGGGGCGGTACGAGCAGTACTTC. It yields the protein CASSVLLAGRYEQYF.

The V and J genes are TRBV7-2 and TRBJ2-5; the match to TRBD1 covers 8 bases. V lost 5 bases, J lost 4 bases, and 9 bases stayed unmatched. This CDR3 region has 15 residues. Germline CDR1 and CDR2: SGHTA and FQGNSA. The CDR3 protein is CASSATGGLRETQYF. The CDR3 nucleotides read TGTGCCAGCAGCGCAACAGGGGGGTTAAGAGAGACCCAGTACTTC.